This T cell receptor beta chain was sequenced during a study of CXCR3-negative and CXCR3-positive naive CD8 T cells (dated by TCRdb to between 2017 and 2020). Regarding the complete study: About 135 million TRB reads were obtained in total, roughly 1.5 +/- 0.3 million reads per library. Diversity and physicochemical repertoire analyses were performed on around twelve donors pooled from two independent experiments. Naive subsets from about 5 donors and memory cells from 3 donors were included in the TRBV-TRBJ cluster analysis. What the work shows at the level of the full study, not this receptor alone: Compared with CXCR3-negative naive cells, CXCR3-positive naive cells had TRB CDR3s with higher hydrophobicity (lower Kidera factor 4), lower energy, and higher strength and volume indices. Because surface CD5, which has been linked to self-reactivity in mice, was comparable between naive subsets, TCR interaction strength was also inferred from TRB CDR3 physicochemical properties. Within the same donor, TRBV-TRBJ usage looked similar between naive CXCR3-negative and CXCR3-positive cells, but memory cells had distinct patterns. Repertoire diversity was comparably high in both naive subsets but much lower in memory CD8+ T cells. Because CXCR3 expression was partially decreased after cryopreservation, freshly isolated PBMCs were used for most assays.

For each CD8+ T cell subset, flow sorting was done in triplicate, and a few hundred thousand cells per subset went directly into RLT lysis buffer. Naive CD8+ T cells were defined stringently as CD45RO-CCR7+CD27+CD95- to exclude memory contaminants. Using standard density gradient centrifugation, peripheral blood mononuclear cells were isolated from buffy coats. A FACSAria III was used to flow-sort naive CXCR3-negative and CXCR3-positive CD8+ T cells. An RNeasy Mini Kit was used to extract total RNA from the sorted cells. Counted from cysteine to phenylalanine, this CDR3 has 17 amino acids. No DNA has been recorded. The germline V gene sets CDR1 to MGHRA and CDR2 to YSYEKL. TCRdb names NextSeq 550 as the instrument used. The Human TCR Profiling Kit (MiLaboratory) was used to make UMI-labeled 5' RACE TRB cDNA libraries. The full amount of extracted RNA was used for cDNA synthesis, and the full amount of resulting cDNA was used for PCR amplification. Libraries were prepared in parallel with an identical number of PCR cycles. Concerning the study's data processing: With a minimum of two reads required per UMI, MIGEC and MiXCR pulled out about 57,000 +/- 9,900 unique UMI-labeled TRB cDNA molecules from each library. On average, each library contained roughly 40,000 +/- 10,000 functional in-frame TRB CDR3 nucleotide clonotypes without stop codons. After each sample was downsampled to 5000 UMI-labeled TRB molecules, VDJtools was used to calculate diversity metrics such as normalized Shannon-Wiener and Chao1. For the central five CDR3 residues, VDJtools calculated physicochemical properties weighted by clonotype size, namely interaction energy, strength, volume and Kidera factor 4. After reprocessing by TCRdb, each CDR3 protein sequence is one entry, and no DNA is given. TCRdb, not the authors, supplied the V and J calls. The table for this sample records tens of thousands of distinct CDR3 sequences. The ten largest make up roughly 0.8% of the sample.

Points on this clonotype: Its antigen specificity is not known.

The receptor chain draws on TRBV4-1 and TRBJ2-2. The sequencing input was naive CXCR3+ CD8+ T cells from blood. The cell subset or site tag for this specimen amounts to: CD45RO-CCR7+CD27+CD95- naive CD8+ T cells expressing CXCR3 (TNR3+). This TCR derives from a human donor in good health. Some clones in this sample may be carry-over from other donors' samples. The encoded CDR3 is CASSQDDSDAWHRGAVF.